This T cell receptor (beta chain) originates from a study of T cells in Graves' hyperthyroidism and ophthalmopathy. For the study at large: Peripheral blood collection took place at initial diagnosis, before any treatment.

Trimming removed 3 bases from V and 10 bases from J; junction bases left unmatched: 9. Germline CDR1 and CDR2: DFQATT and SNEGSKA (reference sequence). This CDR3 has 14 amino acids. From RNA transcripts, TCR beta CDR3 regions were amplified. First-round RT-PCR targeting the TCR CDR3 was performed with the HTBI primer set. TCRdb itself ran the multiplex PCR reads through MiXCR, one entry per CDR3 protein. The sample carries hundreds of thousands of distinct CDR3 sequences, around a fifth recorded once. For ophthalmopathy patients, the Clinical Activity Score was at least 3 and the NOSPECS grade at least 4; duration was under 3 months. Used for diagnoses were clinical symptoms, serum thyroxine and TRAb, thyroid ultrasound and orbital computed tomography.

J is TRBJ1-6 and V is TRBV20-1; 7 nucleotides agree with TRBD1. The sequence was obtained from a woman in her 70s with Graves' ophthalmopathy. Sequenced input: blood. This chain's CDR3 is CSASLGQGESPLHF. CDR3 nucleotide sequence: TGCAGTGCTAGTTTAGGGCAGGGGGAGTCACCCCTCCACTTT.